The TCR beta chain under discussion was sequenced for a study of identical twins. MiXCR, applied by TCRdb to the 5' RACE reads, yields one record per CDR3 protein. The sample lists about 390,000 distinct CDR3 sequences, 9% to 10% occurring once. This CDR3 spans 13 amino acids. Trimming removed 0 bases at V and 1 base at J, with 1 base between. Germline V lookup: CDR1 SGHRS, CDR2 YFSETQ. This clonotype was picked up many times. V is TRBV5-1 and J is TRBJ2-2; D ambiguous. The receptor was derived from a woman aged 50 to 65 in good health. Sequencing used naive T cells sorted from blood. The CDR3 protein is CASSLGNTGELFF. In DNA, the CDR3 is TGCGCCAGCAGCTTGGGGAACACCGGGGAGCTGTTTTTT.